These 26 T cell receptor beta chains came from one sample sequenced in a study of cytomegalovirus exposure and HLA in healthy donors. PCR used 60 Vbeta primers and 13 Jbeta primers. The data were produced by immunoSEQ multiplex PCR, yet TCRdb's version contains in-frame clones alone and is incomplete. The data hold approximately 200,000 clones, with around 81% observed a single time. The sample was PBMCs. Receptors were obtained from a young woman in good health and CMV-seropositive.

V and J are TRBV28 and TRBJ1-2; D unresolved. Germline V lookup: CDR1 MDHEN, CDR2 SYDVKM. The CDR3 spans 13 residues. Between the trimmed V and J ends, which lost 3 bases and 3 bases, there was a span of 8 bases. The CDR3 coding sequence is TGTGCCAGCAGTTTTATGGTAGACTATGGCTACACCTTC. Its translation: CASSFMVDYGYTF.

This rearrangement joins TRBV7-3 to TRBJ1-2; TRBD1 matches at 8 bases. This CDR3 has 13 residues. Germline assignment: CDR1 SGHTA and CDR2 FQGTGA. Losses at the gene ends were 5 bases for V and 4 bases for J; bases not matched to a gene: 3. The CDR3, as DNA: TGTGCCAGCAGCCCAGGGGGCGGCTATGGCTACACCTTC. Amino acids: CASSPGGGYGYTF.

The CDR3 nucleotides are TGTGCCAGCAGGTTGAACCTCAGGGCCAAACTGTTTTTT. Translation gives CASRLNLRAKLFF. This rearrangement joins TRBV28 to TRBJ1-4, with a weak D call TRBD1 (5 bases). This CDR3 spans 13 amino acids. Trimming removed 6 bases at V and 11 bases at J, with 16 bases between. CDR1 MDHEN and CDR2 SYDVKM come from the germline V gene.

This chain uses TRBV27 with TRBJ2-1; D gene ambiguous. Germline CDR1 reads MNHEY; CDR2 reads SMNVEV (reference sequence). Trimming stripped 3 bases from V and 2 bases from J, with 5 bases between. The CDR3 consists of 13 residues. CDR3 region: CASSLRTYNEQFF. The CDR3 nucleotides are TGTGCCAGCAGTTTGCGAACCTACAATGAGCAGTTCTTC.

This chain links TRBV19 with TRBJ2-2; 7 bases match TRBD1. This CDR3 is built from 15 residues. V shed 5 bases and J 2 bases; nucleotides not matched to a gene: 5. CDR1 is LNHDA and CDR2 is SQIVND in the germline V gene (reference sequence). CDR3 residues: CASSGYRGNTGELFF. CDR3 DNA: TGTGCCAGTAGTGGGTACAGGGGAAACACCGGGGAGCTGTTTTTT. Drawing the rest from reference TRBV19 and TRBJ2-2, the complete variable domain is DGGITQSPKYLFRKEGQNVTLSCEQNLNHDAMYWYRQDPGQGLRLIYYSQIVNDFQKGDIAEGYSVSREKKESFPLTVTSAQKNPTAFYLCASSGYRGNTGELFFGEGSRLTVL.

This clone was found once. This rearrangement joins TRBV6-5 to TRBJ1-2, with D unclear. The V gene's germline CDR1 is MNHEY and CDR2 SVGAGI. The CDR3 contains 13 residues. V was trimmed by 0 bases and J by 8 bases, leaving 10 bases between them. CDR3 amino acids: CASSYSRNWGYTF. The DNA for the CDR3 is TGTGCCAGCAGTTACTCGAGGAACTGGGGCTACACCTTC.

This CDR3 reads CASGRQGIVYGYGYTF. CDR3 coding DNA: TGTGCCAGCGGCAGACAGGGGATCGTCTATGGCTATGGCTACACCTTC. The rearrangement links TRBV25-1 to TRBJ1-2; 8 bases agree with TRBD1. Germline CDR1 is MGHDK and CDR2 is SYGVNS. This CDR3 spans 16 amino acids. V lost 8 bases, J lost 4 bases, and 15 bases stayed unmatched.

The J gene is TRBJ2-1, the V gene TRBV4-2; D might be TRBD2 (6 bases). This CDR3 has 15 amino acids. V lost 3 bases and J 1 base, leaving 10 bases between the germline ends. Germline V gene lookup returns CDR1 LGHNA and CDR2 YNFKEQ. CDR3 sequence (DNA): TGTGCCAGCAGCCACTCCAGCGGGTCCTACAATGAGCAGTTCTTC. Encoded protein: CASSHSSGSYNEQFF.

The chain links TRBV28 to TRBJ2-7; D is uncertain. The germline gives CDR1 MDHEN, CDR2 SYDVKM. V was shortened by 1 base and J by 4 bases, with 2 bases between the two germline ends. The CDR3 is made up of 11 amino acids. The CDR3 loop reads CASSLLYEQYF. The CDR3 coding sequence is TGTGCCAGCAGTTTATTATACGAGCAGTACTTC.

Points on this clone: At the DNA level, this CDR3 is encoded by other sequences in the same sample as well. The chain has TRBV7-2 and TRBJ2-7; TRBD2 agrees at 9 bases. This CDR3 has 15 amino acids. Germline lookup yields CDR1 SGHTA and CDR2 FQGNSA. After removal of 1 base from V and 4 bases from J, the junction contained 5 bases not matched to a gene. This CDR3 is CASSLGASGVYEQYF. The CDR3 DNA reads TGTGCCAGCAGCTTAGGGGCTAGCGGGGTATACGAGCAGTACTTC.

V gene TRBV27 combines with J gene TRBJ2-5; 8 bases line up with TRBD2. The J call may be faulty, since TRBJ2-7 better matches the DNA end. The CDR3 length is 17 residues. Looked up from germline, CDR1 is MNHEY and CDR2 is SMNVEV (reference sequence). CDR3 nucleotide sequence: TGTGCCAGCAGTTTATTGCACGGTGCAGCGGGGGAATACGAGCAGTACTTC. Translating it yields CASSLLHGAAGEYEQYF.

The gene calls are TRBV28 and TRBJ1-2, with 8 bases lining up with TRBD1. Germline V gene data show CDR1 as MDHEN and CDR2 as SYDVKM. The trim removed 6 bases at V and 8 bases at J, leaving 8 bases unmatched. CDR3 length: 13 amino acids. The CDR3 nucleotides are TGTGCCAGCAGGCAGACAGGGGCAATGGGCTACACCTTC. Amino acid sequence: CASRQTGAMGYTF.

CDR3 protein: CASSLDRGSSYEQYV. In DNA form, the CDR3 reads TGTGCCAGCAGCTTAGACAGGGGGAGCTCCTACGAGCAGTACGTC. The chain links TRBV7-9 to TRBJ2-7, with TRBD1 identical over 8 bases. This CDR3 region has 15 residues. Germline trimming cut 1 base from V and 0 bases from J; bases unmatched to any gene: 2. Germline-derived CDR1 and CDR2 are SEHNR and FQNEAQ (reference sequence).

This clone has just a few counts. The rearrangement uses TRBV28 and TRBJ2-7; the match to TRBD1 covers 9 bases. Germline CDR1 and CDR2: MDHEN and SYDVKM. The CDR3 spans 18 residues. With 2 bases clipped from V and 2 bases from J, the junction kept 13 bases outside the gene matches. CDR3 coding DNA: TGTGCCAGCAGTTTAGGGACAGGGACGCGCTCGCGGGCCTACGAGCAGTACTTC. Translated, it gives CASSLGTGTRSRAYEQYF.

The V call is TRBV10-3, the J call TRBJ2-1, with a possible D match to TRBD1 (6 bases). Trimming took off 6 bases at V and 5 bases at J, with 11 bases between the two ends. The CDR3 runs to 13 residues. The germline V gene has CDR1 ENHRY and CDR2 SYGVKD. The CDR3 nucleotides are TGTGCCATCAGACCGGGACAAAACAATGAGCAGTTCTTC. This codes for CAIRPGQNNEQFF.

The V and J genes are TRBV5-6 and TRBJ1-3; D is perhaps TRBD1 (5 bases). CDR3 length equals 14 residues. V dropped 0 bases and J dropped 8 bases, with 12 bases sitting between them. Germline CDR1 reads SGHDT; CDR2 reads YYEEEE. The chain's CDR3 is CASSLAAGRHTIYF. CDR3 DNA sequence: TGTGCCAGCAGCTTGGCCGCAGGGAGGCACACCATATATTTT.

This clone showed up just a few times. The chain is built from TRBV5-4 and TRBJ1-2; D is ambiguous. Germline lookup yields CDR1 SGHNT and CDR2 YYREEE (reference sequence). The CDR3 is 16 residues long. Trimming pared 4 bases from V and 8 bases from J, leaving 24 bases between. The CDR3 protein is CASSAEPYSQAGGYTF. The CDR3 nucleotides read TGTGCCAGCAGCGCTGAACCCTATTCGCAAGCGGGCGGCTACACCTTC.

This chain links TRBV5-1 with TRBJ1-4; D perhaps matches TRBD1 (6 bases). The V and J ends lost 0 bases and 7 bases respectively, with 16 bases between them. Germline V lookup: CDR1 SGHRS, CDR2 YFSETQ. The CDR3 consists of 16 residues. CDR3 nucleotide sequence: TGCGCCAGCAGCTTGGAAGCAGCGGGGGCTAGTGAAAAACTGTTTTTT. Translation gives CASSLEAAGASEKLFF.

This chain joins TRBV6-4 and TRBJ2-1, with 10 bases that match TRBD2. CDR3 length equals 15 residues. J lost 7 bases, V lost 2 bases, and 5 bases had no gene match. CDR1 and CDR2 from the germline V gene are MRHNA and SNTAGT. CDR3 amino acids: CASSDEAGGPNEQFF. CDR3 nucleotide sequence: TGTGCCAGCAGTGACGAAGCGGGGGGGCCAAATGAGCAGTTCTTC.

This chain uses TRBV7-9 with TRBJ2-3, with TRBD2 identical over 10 bases. The CDR3 consists of 16 residues. The V gene end was trimmed by 5 bases and the J gene end by 5 bases; junction bases not matched to a gene: 10. CDR1 and CDR2 from the germline V gene are SEHNR and FQNEAQ (reference sequence). The chain's CDR3 is CASSLWSGGAGDTQYF. CDR3 bases: TGTGCCAGCAGCCTCTGGAGCGGGGGGGCTGGAGATACGCAGTATTTT.

The rearrangement joins TRBV7-3 to TRBJ2-2, with 8 bases lining up with TRBD1. CDR1 and CDR2 (germline): SGHTA, FQGTGA. The J segment lost 10 bases and the V segment lost 4 bases, leaving 14 bases of the junction unmatched. The CDR3 totals 16 residues. In DNA form, the CDR3 reads TGTGCCAGCAGCTCACAGGGACAGGCGGCTGCAGAGGAGCTGTTTTTT. It encodes CASSSQGQAAAEELFF. Combining the CDR3 with reference TRBV7-3 and TRBJ2-2 gives the whole variable domain GAGVSQTPSNKVTEKGKYVELRCDPISGHTALYWYRQSLGQGPEFLIYFQGTGAADDSGLPNDRFFAVRPEGSVSTLKIQRTERGDSAVYLCASSSQGQAAAEELFFGEGSRLTVL.

The V call is TRBV5-1, the J call TRBJ2-3; 11 bases are shared with TRBD2. J gave up 2 bases and V 2 bases, and 13 bases lay outside the gene matches. Germline CDR1 is SGHRS and CDR2 is YFSETQ. There are 19 residues in the CDR3. CDR3 loop: CASSFFPLGLAGSTDTQYF. The CDR3 DNA sequence: TGCGCCAGCAGCTTTTTCCCCCTTGGACTAGCGGGTTCCACAGATACGCAGTATTTT.

CDR3 DNA sequence: TGTGCCAGCAGCCCATATAGTTACGAGCAGTACTTC. Translation: CASSPYSYEQYF. The genes are TRBV13 and TRBJ2-5; the D is unclear. Near its end, the DNA agrees better with TRBJ2-7, so the J call may be wrong. The CDR3 consists of 12 residues. Germline V CDR1 and CDR2: PRHDT, FYEKMQ (reference sequence).

This chain uses TRBV25-1 with TRBJ1-3; D is possibly TRBD1 (6 bases). Trimming shortened V by 5 bases and J by 0 bases, and 8 bases separated the two germline ends. CDR1 is MGHDK and CDR2 is SYGVNS in the germline V gene. There are 14 residues in the CDR3. CDR3 in DNA: TGTGCCAGCAGTACAGGGTACTCTGGAAACACCATATATTTT. Encoded protein: CASSTGYSGNTIYF.

The gene calls are TRBV5-1 and TRBJ1-6; 10 nucleotides line up with TRBD1. This CDR3 spans 19 amino acids. Trimming removed 2 bases from V and 1 base from J; junction bases left unmatched: 9. CDR1 is SGHRS, CDR2 YFSETQ, per germline. The CDR3 loop reads CASSLRGPGQGSYNSPLHF. The CDR3 nucleotides are TGCGCCAGCAGCTTAAGGGGTCCGGGACAGGGGTCCTATAATTCACCCCTCCACTTT.

This clone appeared a single time. V gene TRBV25-1 combines with J gene TRBJ1-2; maybe TRBD1 (5 bases). This CDR3 is built from 11 residues. Trimming took 2 bases from V and 8 from J, leaving 6 bases between them. Germline CDR1 and CDR2: MGHDK and SYGVNS. The CDR3 bases are TGTGCCAGCAGTGAAGGGGGGGGCTACACCTTC. Amino acid sequence: CASSEGGGYTF.